This T cell receptor (beta chain) is from a study of T-cell memory formation after mild COVID-19. On the study more broadly: The TCR clusters were mostly specific to one donor.

The length of the CDR3 is 15 residues. V lost 4 bases and J lost 4, with 17 bases in between. Germline CDR1 is SGHRS and CDR2 is YFSETQ. Worth noting for this clonotype: Antigen unknown.

Points from the study as a whole: While clones contracting from day 15 to 85 were balanced between CD4 and CD8, later expanders leaned CD4+. Several responding clones turned up in pre-infection memory, indicating that cross-reactive memory may have taken part.

TCRdb passed the 5' RACE reads through MiXCR, listing each CDR3 protein once. The repertoire holds some 250,000 distinct CDR3 sequences, approximately 9% seen once, with roughly a fifth in the top ten. Sequencing was done on a sample of PBMCs or a T cell subset sorted from them (not recorded which). The clonotype comes from a man aged 18 to 30 who had mild COVID-19 (a few samples of this study predate the infection). Cell type and time point are not known. The chain joins TRBV5-1 to TRBJ1-2; a possible D gene is TRBD1 (6 bases). The CDR3 DNA reads TGCGCCAGCAGCCCAGAGGGGGGCACGGCCTATGGCTACACCTTC. It is translated as CASSPEGGTAYGYTF.